This T cell receptor beta chain was obtained from a study of T cell responses to AZD1222 COVID-19 vaccine. The sample holds one count of this clone. TCRdb's table, derived via immunoSEQ multiplex PCR, lists solely in-frame clones and lacks some. In the table there are approximately 70,000 clones, more than 70% of which are singletons. V lost 4 bases and J lost 3, with 10 bases in between. Germline V gene lookup returns CDR1 SGHRS and CDR2 YFSETQ. This CDR3 contains 14 residues. The specimen was peripheral blood, collected 28 days after the second dose of the MenACWY control vaccine. The rearrangement joins TRBV5-1 to TRBJ1-4; tentative D call: TRBD1 (6 bases). This TCR came from an adult who received the MenACWY meningococcal vaccine as a control. This chain's CDR3 is CASSLQGSNEKLFF. CDR3 in DNA: TGCGCCAGCAGCCTTCAGGGGTCTAATGAAAAACTGTTTTTT.